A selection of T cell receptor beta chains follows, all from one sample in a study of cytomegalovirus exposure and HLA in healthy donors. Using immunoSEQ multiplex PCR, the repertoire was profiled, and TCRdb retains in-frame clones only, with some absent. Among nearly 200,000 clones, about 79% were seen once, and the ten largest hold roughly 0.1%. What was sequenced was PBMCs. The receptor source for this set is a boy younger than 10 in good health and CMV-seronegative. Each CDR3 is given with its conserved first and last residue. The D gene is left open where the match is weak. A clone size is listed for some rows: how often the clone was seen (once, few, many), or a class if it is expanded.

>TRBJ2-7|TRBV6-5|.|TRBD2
CASSYSGGGITEQYF
TGTGCCAGCAGTTACTCAGGCGGGGGTATAACCGAGCAGTACTTC
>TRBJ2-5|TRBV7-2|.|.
CASSLSETQYF
TGTGCCAGCAGCTTAAGCGAGACCCAGTACTTC
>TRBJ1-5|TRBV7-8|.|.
CASSLVGTGNQPQHF
TGTGCCAGCAGCTTAGTGGGTACAGGGAATCAGCCCCAGCATTTT
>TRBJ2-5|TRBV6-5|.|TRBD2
CASSYSLAGARETQYF
TGTGCCAGCAGTTACAGCCTAGCGGGGGCCAGAGAGACCCAGTACTTC
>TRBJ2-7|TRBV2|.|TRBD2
CASRQGGVEQYF
TGTGCCAGCAGGCAGGGAGGGGTCGAGCAGTACTTC
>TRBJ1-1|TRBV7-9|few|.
CASSFQQGRMAEAFF
TGTGCCAGCAGCTTCCAGCAGGGAAGGATGGCTGAAGCTTTCTTT
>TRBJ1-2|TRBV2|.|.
CASKKSPRIYGYTF
TGTGCCAGCAAAAAATCCCCGCGGATCTATGGCTACACCTTC
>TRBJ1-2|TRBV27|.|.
CASSLRPRSNYGYTF
TGTGCCAGCAGTTTACGTCCGCGCTCTAACTATGGCTACACCTTC
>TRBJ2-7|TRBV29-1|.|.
CSVAETVSYEQYF
TGCAGCGTTGCGGAGACAGTCTCCTACGAGCAGTACTTC
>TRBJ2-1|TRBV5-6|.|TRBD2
CASSLALAGGYNEQFF
TGTGCCAGCAGCTTGGCTCTAGCGGGGGGGTACAATGAGCAGTTCTTC
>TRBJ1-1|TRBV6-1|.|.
CASTLVTHTEAFF
TGTGCCAGCACCCTTGTGACACACACTGAAGCTTTCTTT
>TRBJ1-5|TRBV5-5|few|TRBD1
CASSRTGMSNQPQHF
TGTGCCAGCAGCCGGACAGGGATGAGCAATCAGCCCCAGCATTTT
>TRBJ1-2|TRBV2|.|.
CASSGERGYGYTF
TGTGCCAGCAGTGGGGAACGGGGGTATGGCTACACCTTC
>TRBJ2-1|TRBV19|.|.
CASSIGASSYNEQFF
TGTGCCAGTAGTATAGGGGCGAGCTCCTACAATGAGCAGTTCTTC
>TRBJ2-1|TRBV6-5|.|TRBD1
CASSPGQGYNEQFF
TGTGCCAGCAGTCCGGGACAGGGTTACAATGAGCAGTTCTTC
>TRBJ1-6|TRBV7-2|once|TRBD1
CASRQPPGTGFHF
TGTGCCAGCAGACAACCACCCGGGACAGGGTTCCACTTT
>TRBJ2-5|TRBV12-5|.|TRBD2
CASGLSLAGFQETQYF
TGTGCTAGTGGTTTGAGCCTAGCGGGGTTCCAAGAGACCCAGTACTTC
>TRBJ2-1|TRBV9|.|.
CASSVGGNFYNEQFF
TGTGCCAGCAGCGTAGGAGGGAACTTTTACAATGAGCAGTTCTTC
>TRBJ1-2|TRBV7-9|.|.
CASSLVLENYGYTF
TGTGCCAGCAGCTTAGTGCTAGAAAACTATGGCTACACCTTC
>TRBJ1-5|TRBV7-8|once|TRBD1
CASSPLLMHRGNQPQHF
TGTGCCAGCAGCCCCCTTTTGATGCACAGGGGAAATCAGCCCCAGCATTTT
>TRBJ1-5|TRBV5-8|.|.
CASNRWGSLMGGNQPQHF
TGTGCCAGCAACCGCTGGGGATCCTTAATGGGAGGCAATCAGCCCCAGCATTTT
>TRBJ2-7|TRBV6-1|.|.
CASSEFAGIYEQYF
TGTGCCAGCAGTGAATTTGCAGGGATCTACGAGCAGTACTTC
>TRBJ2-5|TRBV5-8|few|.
CASSRGEDYRSETQYF
TGTGCCAGCAGTAGAGGGGAGGACTATCGGTCGGAGACCCAGTACTTC
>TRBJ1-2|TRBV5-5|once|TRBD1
CASSPGGGYGYTF
TGTGCCAGCAGCCCAGGGGGCGGCTATGGCTACACCTTC
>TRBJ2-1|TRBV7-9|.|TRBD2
CASSNPGTSVRGGNEQFF
TGTGCCAGCAGTAACCCCGGGACTAGCGTTCGGGGAGGAAATGAGCAGTTCTTC
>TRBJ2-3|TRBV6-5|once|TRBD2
CASSSPIAGGSDTQYF
TGTGCCAGCAGTTCCCCTATAGCGGGGGGTTCAGATACGCAGTATTTT
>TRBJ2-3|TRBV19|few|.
CASSTGEGRTDTQYF
TGTGCCAGTAGTACGGGTGAGGGGAGGACAGATACGCAGTATTTT
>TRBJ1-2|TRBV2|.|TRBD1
CASSRLDRAYGYTF
TGTGCCAGCAGTCGATTGGACAGGGCCTATGGCTACACCTTC
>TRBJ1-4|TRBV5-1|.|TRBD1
CASSPGQTLREKLFF
TGCGCCAGCAGCCCGGGACAGACTTTGAGAGAAAAACTGTTTTTT
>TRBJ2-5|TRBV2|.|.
CASGVDRIQETQYF
TGTGCCAGCGGGGTCGACAGAATTCAAGAGACCCAGTACTTC
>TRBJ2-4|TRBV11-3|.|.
CASSPQSGGLLAKNIQYF
TGTGCCAGCAGCCCTCAATCGGGGGGCCTTCTAGCCAAAAACATTCAGTACTTC